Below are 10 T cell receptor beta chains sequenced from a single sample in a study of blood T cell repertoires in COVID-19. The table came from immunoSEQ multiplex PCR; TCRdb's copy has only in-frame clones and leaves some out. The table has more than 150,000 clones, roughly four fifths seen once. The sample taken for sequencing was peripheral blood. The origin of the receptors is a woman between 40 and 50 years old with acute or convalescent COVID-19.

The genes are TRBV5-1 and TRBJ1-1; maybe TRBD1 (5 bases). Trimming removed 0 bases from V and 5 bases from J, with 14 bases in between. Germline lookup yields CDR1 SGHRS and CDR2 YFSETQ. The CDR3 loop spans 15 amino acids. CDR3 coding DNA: TGCGCCAGCAGCTTGGAAGGGGTTTATAGGACTGAAGCTTTCTTT. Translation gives CASSLEGVYRTEAFF. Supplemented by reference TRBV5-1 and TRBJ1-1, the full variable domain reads KAGVTQTPRYLIKTRGQQVTLSCSPISGHRSVSWYQQTPGQGLQFLFEYFSETQRNKGNFPGRFSGRQFSNSRSEMNVSTLELGDSALYLCASSLEGVYRTEAFFGQGTRLTVV.

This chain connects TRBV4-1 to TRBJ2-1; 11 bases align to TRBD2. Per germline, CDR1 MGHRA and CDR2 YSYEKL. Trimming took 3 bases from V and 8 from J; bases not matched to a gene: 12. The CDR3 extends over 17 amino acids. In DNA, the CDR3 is TGCGCCAGCAGCCACCCTCTTGGGGTTAGCGGGGGGGATGAGCAGTTCTTC. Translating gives CASSHPLGVSGGDEQFF.

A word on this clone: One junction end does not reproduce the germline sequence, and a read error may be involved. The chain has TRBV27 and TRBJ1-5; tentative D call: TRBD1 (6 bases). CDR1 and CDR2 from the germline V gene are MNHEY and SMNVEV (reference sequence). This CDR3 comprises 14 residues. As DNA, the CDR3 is TGTGCCAGCAGTTTCAGGGGTAGCGATCAGCCCCAGCATTTT. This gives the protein CASSFRGSDQPQHF.

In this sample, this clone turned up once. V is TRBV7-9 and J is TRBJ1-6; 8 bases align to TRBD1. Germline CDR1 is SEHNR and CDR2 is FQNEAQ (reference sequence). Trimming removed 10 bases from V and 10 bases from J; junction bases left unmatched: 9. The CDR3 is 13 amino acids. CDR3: CATAGTGLSPLHF. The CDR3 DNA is TGTGCCACCGCCGGGACAGGATTGTCACCCCTCCACTTT.

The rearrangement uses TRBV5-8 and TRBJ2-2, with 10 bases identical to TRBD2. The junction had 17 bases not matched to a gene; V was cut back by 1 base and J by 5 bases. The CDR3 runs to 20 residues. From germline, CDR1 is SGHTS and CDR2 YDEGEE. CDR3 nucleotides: TGTGCCAGCAGCTTGAGGGGACTTTTATCAGCGGGGGGGCCAACCGGGGAGCTGTTTTTT. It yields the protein CASSLRGLLSAGGPTGELFF.

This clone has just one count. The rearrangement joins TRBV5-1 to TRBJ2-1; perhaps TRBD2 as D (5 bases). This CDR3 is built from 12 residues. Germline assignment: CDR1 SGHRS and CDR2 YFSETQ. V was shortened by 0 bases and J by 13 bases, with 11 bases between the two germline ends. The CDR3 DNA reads TGCGCCAGCAGCTTGGCCGGGGAAGGTCAGTTCTTC. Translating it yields CASSLAGEGQFF.

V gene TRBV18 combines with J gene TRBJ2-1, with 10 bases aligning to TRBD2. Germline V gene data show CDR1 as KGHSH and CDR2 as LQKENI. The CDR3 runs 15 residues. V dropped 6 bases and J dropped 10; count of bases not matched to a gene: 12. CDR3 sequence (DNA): TGTGCCAGCTCCTCCGTGCTAGCGGGGGCGGGGGAGCAGTTCTTC. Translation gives CASSSVLAGAGEQFF.

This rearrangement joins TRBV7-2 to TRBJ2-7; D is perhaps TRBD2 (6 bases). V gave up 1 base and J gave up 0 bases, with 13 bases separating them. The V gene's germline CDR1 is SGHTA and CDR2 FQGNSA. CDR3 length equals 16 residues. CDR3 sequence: CASSLGSGTLSYEQYF. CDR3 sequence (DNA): TGTGCCAGCAGCTTAGGTAGCGGAACCCTCTCCTACGAGCAGTACTTC.

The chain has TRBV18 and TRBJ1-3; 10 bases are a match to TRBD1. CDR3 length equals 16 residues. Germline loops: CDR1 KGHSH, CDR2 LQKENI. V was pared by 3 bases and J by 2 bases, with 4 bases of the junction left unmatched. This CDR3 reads CASSPVGQGTGNTIYF. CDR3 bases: TGTGCCAGCTCACCTGTGGGACAGGGGACTGGAAACACCATATATTTT.

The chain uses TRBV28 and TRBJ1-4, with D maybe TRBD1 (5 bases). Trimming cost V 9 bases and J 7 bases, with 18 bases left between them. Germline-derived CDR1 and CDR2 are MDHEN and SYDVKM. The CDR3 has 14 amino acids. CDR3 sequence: CASSNGGSPEKLFF. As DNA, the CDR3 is TGTGCCAGTAGCAACGGGGGGAGTCCTGAAAAACTGTTTTTT.